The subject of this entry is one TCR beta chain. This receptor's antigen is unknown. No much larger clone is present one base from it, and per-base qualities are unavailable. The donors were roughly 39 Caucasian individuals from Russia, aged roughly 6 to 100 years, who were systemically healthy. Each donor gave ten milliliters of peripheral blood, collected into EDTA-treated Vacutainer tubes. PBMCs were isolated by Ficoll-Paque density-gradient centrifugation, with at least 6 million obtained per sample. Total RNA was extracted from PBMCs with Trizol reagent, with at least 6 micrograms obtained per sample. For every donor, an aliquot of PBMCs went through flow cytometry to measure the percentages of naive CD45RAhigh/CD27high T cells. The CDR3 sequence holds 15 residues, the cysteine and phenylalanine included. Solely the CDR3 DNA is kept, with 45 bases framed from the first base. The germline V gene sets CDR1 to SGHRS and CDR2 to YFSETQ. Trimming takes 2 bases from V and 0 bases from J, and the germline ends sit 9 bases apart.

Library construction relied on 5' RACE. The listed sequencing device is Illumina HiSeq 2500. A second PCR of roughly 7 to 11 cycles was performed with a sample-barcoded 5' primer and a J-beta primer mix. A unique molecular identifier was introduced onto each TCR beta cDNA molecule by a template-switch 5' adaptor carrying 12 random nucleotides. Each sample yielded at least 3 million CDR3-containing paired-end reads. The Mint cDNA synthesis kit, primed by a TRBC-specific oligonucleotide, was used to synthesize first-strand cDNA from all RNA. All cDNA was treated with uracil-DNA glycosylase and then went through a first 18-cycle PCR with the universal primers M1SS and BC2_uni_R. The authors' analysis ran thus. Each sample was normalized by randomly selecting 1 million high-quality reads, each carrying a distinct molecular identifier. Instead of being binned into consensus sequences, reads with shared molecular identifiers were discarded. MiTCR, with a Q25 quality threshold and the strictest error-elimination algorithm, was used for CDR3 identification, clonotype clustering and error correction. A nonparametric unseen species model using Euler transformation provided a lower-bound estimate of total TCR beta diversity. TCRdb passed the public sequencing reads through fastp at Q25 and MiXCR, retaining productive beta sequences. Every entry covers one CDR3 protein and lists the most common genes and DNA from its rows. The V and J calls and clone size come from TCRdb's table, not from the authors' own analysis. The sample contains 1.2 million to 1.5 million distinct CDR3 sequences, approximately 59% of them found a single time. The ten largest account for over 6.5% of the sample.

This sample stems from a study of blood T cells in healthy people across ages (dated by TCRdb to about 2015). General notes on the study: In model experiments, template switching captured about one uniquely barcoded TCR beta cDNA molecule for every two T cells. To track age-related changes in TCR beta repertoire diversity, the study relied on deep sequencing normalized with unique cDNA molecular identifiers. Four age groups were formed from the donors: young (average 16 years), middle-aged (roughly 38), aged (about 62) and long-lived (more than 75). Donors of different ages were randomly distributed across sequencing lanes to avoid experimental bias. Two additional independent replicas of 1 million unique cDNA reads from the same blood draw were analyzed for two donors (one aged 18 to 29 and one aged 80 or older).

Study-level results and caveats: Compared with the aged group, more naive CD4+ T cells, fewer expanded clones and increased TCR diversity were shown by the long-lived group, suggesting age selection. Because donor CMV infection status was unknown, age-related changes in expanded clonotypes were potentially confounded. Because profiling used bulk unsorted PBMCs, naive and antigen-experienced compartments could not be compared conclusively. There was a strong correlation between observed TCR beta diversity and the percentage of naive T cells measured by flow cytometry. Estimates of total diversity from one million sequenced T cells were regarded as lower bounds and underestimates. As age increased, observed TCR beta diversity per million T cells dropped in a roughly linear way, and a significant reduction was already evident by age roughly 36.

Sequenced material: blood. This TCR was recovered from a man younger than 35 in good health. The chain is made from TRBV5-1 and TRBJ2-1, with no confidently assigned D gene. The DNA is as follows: TGCGCCAGCAGCTTAGTTAGTATCTCCTACAATGAGCAGTTCTTC. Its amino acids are CASSLVSISYNEQFF.